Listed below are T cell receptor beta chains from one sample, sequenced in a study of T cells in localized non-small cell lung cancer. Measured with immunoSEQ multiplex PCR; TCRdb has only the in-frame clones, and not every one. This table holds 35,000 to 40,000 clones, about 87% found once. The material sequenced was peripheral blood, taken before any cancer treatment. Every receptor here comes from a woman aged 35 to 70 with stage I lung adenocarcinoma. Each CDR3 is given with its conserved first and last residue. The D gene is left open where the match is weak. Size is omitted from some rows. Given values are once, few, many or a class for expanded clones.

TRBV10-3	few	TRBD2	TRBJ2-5	TGTGCCATCAGTGACCCTCGAAATAGCGGGAGGGCAGAATACCAAGAGACCCAGTACTTC	CAISDPRNSGRAEYQETQYF
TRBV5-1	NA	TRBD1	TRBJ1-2	TGCGCCAGCAGCTTGGGGCAGGGGGCGAATGGCTACACCTTC	CASSLGQGANGYTF
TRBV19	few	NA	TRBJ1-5	TGTGCCAGTAGTATGGGGGCACAAAGCAATCAGCCCCAGCATTTT	CASSMGAQSNQPQHF
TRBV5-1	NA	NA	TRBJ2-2	TGCGCCAGCAGCTTGCGTATTGGGACCAGCACCGGGGAGCTGTTTTTT	CASSLRIGTSTGELFF
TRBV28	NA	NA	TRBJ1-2	TGTGCCAGCACTGCGCAGGGTGGAGGTAACTATGGCTACACCTTC	CASTAQGGGNYGYTF
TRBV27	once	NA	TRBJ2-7	TGTGCCAGCAGTTTTGGGGTGAGGTCCTACGAGCAGTACTTC	CASSFGVRSYEQYF
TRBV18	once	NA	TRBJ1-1	TGTGCCAGCTCACCTCTACAGGGACAGAACACTGAAGCTTTCTTT	CASSPLQGQNTEAFF
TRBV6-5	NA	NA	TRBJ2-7	TGTGCCAGCAGTTATTCATACAGGGAGAACTACGAGCAGTACTTC	CASSYSYRENYEQYF
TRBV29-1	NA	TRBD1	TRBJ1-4	TGCAGCGTTGTTGGGACAGGGCTTGAAAAACTGTTTTTT	CSVVGTGLEKLFF
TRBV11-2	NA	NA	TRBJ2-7	TGTGCCAGCAGCATTCAGCCGGGTTTTTCCTACGAGCAGTACTTC	CASSIQPGFSYEQYF
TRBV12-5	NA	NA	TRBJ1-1	TGTGCTAGTGGTTTGGGCCTTGGGGGGAACACTGAAGCTTTCTTT	CASGLGLGGNTEAFF
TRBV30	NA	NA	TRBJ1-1	TGTGCCTGGAGTGACCTATACACTGAAGCTTTCTTT	CAWSDLYTEAFF
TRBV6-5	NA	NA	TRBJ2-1	TGTGCCAGCAGTTACTCTCCCACCAGCAATGAGCAGTTCTTC	CASSYSPTSNEQFF
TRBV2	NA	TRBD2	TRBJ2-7	TGTGCCAGCAGTGACGGGAGGCTAAAACTCGAGCAGTACTTC	CASSDGRLKLEQYF
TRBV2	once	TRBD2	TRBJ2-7	TGTGCCAGCAGTGGTTTAGCGGGTTCCGCCGAGCAGTACTTC	CASSGLAGSAEQYF
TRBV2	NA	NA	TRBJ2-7	TGTGCCAGCCGTCCCGAACTGGCGTACGAGCAGTACTTC	CASRPELAYEQYF